This record covers a single T cell receptor beta chain. Antigen: not known. From germline, CDR1 is SEHNR and CDR2 FQNEAQ (reference sequence). With 0 bases removed from V and 2 bases from J, the gap between germline ends came to 7 bases. The length of the CDR3 is 15 residues. This sample stems from a study of T cell responses to AZD1222 COVID-19 vaccine. Overall study findings and caveats: Spike-specific TCR breadth and depth went up after people got two AZD1222 doses. Close to half of all spike-specific TCRs reportedly target regions of the variants that are unmutated.

TCRdb's copy holds only in-frame clones and misses some; the assay was immunoSEQ multiplex PCR. Of about 99,000 clones in the sample, more than 80% are singletons; the top ten hold approximately 12%. The material was peripheral blood, obtained on day 0 of AZD1222 vaccination. The clonotype originates from an adult in good health. The V call is TRBV7-9, the J call TRBJ1-4; no clear D gene. CDR3: CASSLATPTNEKLFF. CDR3 bases: TGTGCCAGCAGCTTAGCTACGCCGACTAATGAAAAACTGTTTTTT. Looking up the rest from reference TRBV7-9 and TRBJ1-4 gives the full variable domain: DTGVSQNPRHKITKRGQNVTFRCDPISEHNRLYWYRQTLGQGPEFLTYFQNEAQLEKSRLLSDRFSAERPKGSFSTLEIQRTEQGDSAMYLCASSLATPTNEKLFFGSGTQLSVL.